There are a few counts of the clone carrying this T cell receptor beta chain. CDR3 length: 16 residues. Germline lookup yields CDR1 GTSNPN and CDR2 SVGIG (reference sequence). Trimming pared 5 bases from V and 1 base from J, leaving 20 bases between. This sample is part of a study of PD-1 blockade in mismatch repair-deficient tumors. TCRdb's copy holds only in-frame clones and misses some; the assay was immunoSEQ multiplex PCR. The data show some 120,000 clones, with around 83% seen just once and about 13% held by the top ten. Sequencing used peripheral blood, obtained 44 weeks after starting pembrolizumab. The chain has TRBV30 and TRBJ1-1; D might be TRBD1 (5 bases). The clonotype originates from an adult with mismatch repair-deficient cancer. CDR3 in amino acids: CAWGGSGKGSNTEAFF. DNA of the CDR3: TGTGCCTGGGGGGGGTCAGGGAAAGGGTCGAACACTGAAGCTTTCTTT.